The source of this T cell receptor beta chain is a study of PD-1 blockade in classical Hodgkin lymphoma. Study-level points and caveats: Before treatment, TCR diversity in newly diagnosed patients was reportedly lower than in healthy donors.

The CDR3 has 15 residues. Germline CDR1 and CDR2: SGDLS and YYNGEE. V lost 0 bases and J 4 bases, leaving 11 bases between the germline ends. The time point: newly diagnosed, previously untreated cHL patient sample. The investigators isolated CD8+ T cells from thawed PBMCs using magnetic negative selection. Comparison PBMCs came from previously untreated, newly diagnosed classical Hodgkin lymphoma patients. Only a few counts were recorded for this clone. Its antigen is unknown. This CDR3 is also generated by other DNA sequences in the sample. Sequencing used immunoSEQ multiplex PCR; TCRdb keeps in-frame clones, though not all of them. This table holds around 23,000 clones, roughly 89% found once.

The V and J genes are TRBV9 and TRBJ2-1; D gene ambiguous. Sequencing was carried out using CD8+ T cells from blood. The TCR comes from a human donor with classical Hodgkin lymphoma. CDR3 bases: TGTGCCAGCAGCGTAGGATGGGCCGGGTACAATGAGCAGTTCTTC. It is translated as CASSVGWAGYNEQFF.